This is a list of T cell receptor beta chains from one sample in a study of T cells in Graves' hyperthyroidism and ophthalmopathy. TCRdb used MiXCR to reprocess the multiplex PCR reads, holding one entry per CDR3 protein. The sample consists of about 640,000 distinct CDR3 sequences, more than 20% of them appearing once. Material: blood. These receptor sequences come from a man aged 25-40 years with Graves' ophthalmopathy. CDR3s include the opening cysteine and the closing phenylalanine or tryptophan. A D gene is named only where the DNA matches it firmly. Expanded clones get a size class; other rows say once, few or many, or leave the size out.

clone_size j_call d_call v_call cdr3_aa cdr3_nt
few TRBJ2-7 . TRBV7-2 CASSKVGQGAYEQYF TGTGCCAGCAGCAAAGTGGGTCAGGGAGCCTACGAGCAGTACTTC
few TRBJ2-3 TRBD2 TRBV27 CASRRTSGGGDTQYF TGTGCCAGCAGGCGGACTAGCGGGGGAGGAGATACGCAGTATTTT
many TRBJ2-1 . TRBV7-7 CASSLRGGPHNEQFF TGTGCTAGCAGCTTACGGGGCGGACCCCACAATGAGCAGTTCTTC
. TRBJ2-3 . TRBV20-1 CSARAPGLTADTQYF TGCAGTGCTAGAGCGCCGGGACTTACGGCGGATACGCAGTATTTT
many TRBJ1-1 . TRBV6-1 CASSGSLGMNTEAFF TGTGCCAGCAGTGGATCTCTGGGGATGAACACTGAAGCTTTCTTT
many TRBJ2-1 TRBD1 TRBV10-3 CAIRPGQTSYNEQFF TGTGCCATCAGACCGGGACAGACCTCCTACAATGAGCAGTTCTTC
. TRBJ2-7 TRBD2 TRBV5-1 CASSARGVAGTMEQYF TGTGCCAGCAGCGCCCGGGGGGTGGCAGGCACTATGGAGCAGTACTTC
many TRBJ2-3 TRBD1 TRBV19 CASSTGQGAQYF TGTGCCAGTAGCACCGGACAGGGAGCGCAGTATTTT
many TRBJ1-1 . TRBV6-5 CASSYLGRNTEAFF TGTGCCAGCAGTTACCTAGGGCGGAACACTGAAGCTTTCTTT
few TRBJ1-3 . TRBV14 CASSQNRGSGNTIYF TGTGCCAGCAGCCAAAATAGGGGGTCCGGAAACACCATATATTTT
few TRBJ2-7 . TRBV6-1 CASSRPPGYEQYF TGTGCCAGCAGTCGCCCGCCAGGCTACGAGCAGTACTTC
few TRBJ2-1 . TRBV29-1 CSVDGRVYEQFF TGCAGCGTTGATGGCAGGGTGTATGAGCAGTTCTTC
many TRBJ2-1 . TRBV30 CAWVQGWEQFF TGTGCCTGGGTACAGGGTTGGGAGCAGTTCTTC
many TRBJ1-1 . TRBV18 CASSPGQGNTEAFF TGTGCCAGCTCACCAGGGCAGGGGAACACTGAAGCTTTCTTT